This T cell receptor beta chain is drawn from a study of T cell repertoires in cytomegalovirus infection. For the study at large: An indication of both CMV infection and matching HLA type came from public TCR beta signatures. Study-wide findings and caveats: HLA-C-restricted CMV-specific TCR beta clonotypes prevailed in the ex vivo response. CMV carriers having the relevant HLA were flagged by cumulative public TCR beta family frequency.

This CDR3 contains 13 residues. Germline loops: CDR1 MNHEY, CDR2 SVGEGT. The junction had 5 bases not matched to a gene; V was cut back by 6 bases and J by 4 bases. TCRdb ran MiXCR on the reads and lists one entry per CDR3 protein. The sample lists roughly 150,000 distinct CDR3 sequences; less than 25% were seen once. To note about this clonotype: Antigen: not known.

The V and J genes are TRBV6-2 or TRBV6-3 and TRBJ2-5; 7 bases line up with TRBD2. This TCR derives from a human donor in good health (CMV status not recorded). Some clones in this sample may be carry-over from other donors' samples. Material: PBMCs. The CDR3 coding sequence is TGTGCCAGCAGAAGTTCTAGCGGAGAGACCCAGTACTTC. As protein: CASRSSSGETQYF.